The present T cell receptor (beta chain) was sequenced within a study of glioma-infiltrating T cells after dendritic cell vaccination. This table comes from immunoSEQ multiplex PCR, and its TCRdb copy is limited to in-frame clones, with some not included. The sample records approximately 100,000 clones, 70% to 80% being singletons. In this sample, this clone turned up once. Trimming removed 4 bases from V and 2 bases from J; junction bases left unmatched: 10. The CDR3 is 16 amino acids. The germline CDR1 and CDR2 sequences are SGHRS and YFSETQ. The J gene is TRBJ2-3, the V gene TRBV5-1; 7 nucleotides align to TRBD2. The TCR comes from a human donor with glioblastoma. The material sequenced was blood, taken before dendritic cell vaccination. The CDR3 protein is CASSVRTRTNTDTQYF. CDR3 DNA: TGCGCCAGCAGCGTAAGGACTAGAACGAACACAGATACGCAGTATTTT.